The clone carrying this T cell receptor beta chain has only a few counts. Mismatch with germline at one junction end may stem from a read error. The data stem from a study of T cells in Graves' hyperthyroidism and ophthalmopathy. CDR1 is DFQATT and CDR2 is SNEGSKA in the germline V gene (reference sequence). The CDR3 covers 14 residues. TCR beta CDR3 region amplification was performed from RNA transcripts. The HTBI primer set served for first-round RT-PCR of the TCR CDR3. TCRdb fed the multiplex PCR reads into MiXCR, producing one record per CDR3 protein. The sample has around 520,000 distinct CDR3 sequences, about 24% seen once; the top ten hold about 11%.

The clonotype comes from a woman in her 30s with Graves' ophthalmopathy. This chain uses TRBV20-1 with TRBJ1-1; D is unresolved. The specimen was blood. The CDR3 nucleotides are TGCAGTGCTAGTCCCACAGTACTGAACACTGATGCTTTCTTT. Protein sequence: CSASPTVLNTDAFF.